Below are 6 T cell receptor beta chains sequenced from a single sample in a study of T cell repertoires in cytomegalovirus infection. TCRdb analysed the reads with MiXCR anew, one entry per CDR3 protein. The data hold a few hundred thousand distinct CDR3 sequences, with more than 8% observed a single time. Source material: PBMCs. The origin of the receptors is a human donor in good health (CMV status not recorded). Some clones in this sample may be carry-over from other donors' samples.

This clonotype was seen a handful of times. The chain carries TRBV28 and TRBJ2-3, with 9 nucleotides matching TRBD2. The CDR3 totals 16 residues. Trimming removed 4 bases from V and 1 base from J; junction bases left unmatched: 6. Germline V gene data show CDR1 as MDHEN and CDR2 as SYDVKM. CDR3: CASSYLAGRGTDTQYF. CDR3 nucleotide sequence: TGTGCCAGCAGTTACCTAGCGGGAAGGGGCACAGATACGCAGTATTTT.

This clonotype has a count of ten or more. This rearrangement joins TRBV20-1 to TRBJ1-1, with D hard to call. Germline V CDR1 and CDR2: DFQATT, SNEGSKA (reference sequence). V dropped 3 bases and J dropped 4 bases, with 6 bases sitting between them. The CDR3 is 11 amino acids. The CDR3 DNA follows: TGCAGTGCTAGTCTGATCACTGAAGCTTTCTTT. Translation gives CSASLITEAFF.

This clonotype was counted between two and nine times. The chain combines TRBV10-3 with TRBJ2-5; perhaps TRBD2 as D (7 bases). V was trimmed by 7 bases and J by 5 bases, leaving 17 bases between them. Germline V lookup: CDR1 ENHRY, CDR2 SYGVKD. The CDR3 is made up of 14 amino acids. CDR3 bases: TGTGCCATCAAGAAGTCGGGGGGCGGTGAGACCCAGTACTTC. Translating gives CAIKKSGGGETQYF.

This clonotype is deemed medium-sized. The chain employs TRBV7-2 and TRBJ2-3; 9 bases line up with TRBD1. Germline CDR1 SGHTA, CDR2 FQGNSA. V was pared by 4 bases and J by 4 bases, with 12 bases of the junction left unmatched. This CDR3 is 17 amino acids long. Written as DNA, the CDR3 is TGTGCCAGCAGCTATGGCCGGGACAGGGTTGGTGCAGATACGCAGTATTTT. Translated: CASSYGRDRVGADTQYF.

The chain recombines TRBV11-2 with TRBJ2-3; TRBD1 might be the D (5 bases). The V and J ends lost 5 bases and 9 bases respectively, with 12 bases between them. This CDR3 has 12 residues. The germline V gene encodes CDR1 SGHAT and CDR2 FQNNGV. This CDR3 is CASSTRTLTQYF. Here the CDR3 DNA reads TGTGCCAGCAGCACCCGGACACTCACGCAGTATTTT. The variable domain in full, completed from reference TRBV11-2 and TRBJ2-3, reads EAGVAQSPRYKIIEKRQSVAFWCNPISGHATLYWYQQILGQGPKLLIQFQNNGVVDDSQLPKDRFSAERLKGVDSTLKIQPAKLEDSAVYLCASSTRTLTQYFGPGTRLTVL.

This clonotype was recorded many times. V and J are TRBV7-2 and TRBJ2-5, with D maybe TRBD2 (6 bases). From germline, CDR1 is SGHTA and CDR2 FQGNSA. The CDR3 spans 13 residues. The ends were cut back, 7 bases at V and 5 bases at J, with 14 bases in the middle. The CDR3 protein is CASTRPGRETQYF. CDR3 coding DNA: TGTGCCAGCACCCGCCCAGGGAGGGAGACCCAGTACTTC.